These T cell receptor beta chains were read from a single sample in a study of CD8+ T cells in alopecia areata. Generated by immunoSEQ multiplex PCR, the TCRdb table keeps only in-frame clones and is missing some. The table includes about 210,000 clones, around 43% detected once. The material was CD4+ T cells sorted from blood, obtained around week 36, from a patient treated with tofacitinib. The receptors originated from a human donor with alopecia areata. CDR3s include the opening cysteine and the closing phenylalanine or tryptophan. Each record gives: clone size, D gene, V gene, J gene, CDR3 protein, CDR3 DNA. A D gene is named only where the DNA matches it firmly. Not every row has a clone size; where given, it reads once, few, many or a size class.

.	.	TRBV29-1	TRBJ1-2	CSVAGRIGITGYTF	TGCAGCGTTGCCGGACGAATAGGGATTACTGGCTACACCTTC
.	.	TRBV14	TRBJ2-7	CASSQGTTTRYEQYF	TGTGCCAGCAGCCAAGGGACTACCACCCGCTACGAGCAGTACTTC
.	.	TRBV5-1	TRBJ2-1	CASSLAAGKVYEQFF	TGCGCCAGCAGCTTGGCCGCAGGGAAGGTCTATGAGCAGTTCTTC
.	.	TRBV28	TRBJ1-5	CASKNEGRGANQPQHF	TGTGCCAGCAAGAATGAGGGCAGAGGGGCAAATCAGCCCCAGCATTTT
.	TRBD1	TRBV29-1	TRBJ1-5	CSVGDRGNQPQHF	TGCAGCGTAGGGGACAGGGGCAATCAGCCCCAGCATTTT
.	.	TRBV30	TRBJ2-2	CAWAKASRANTGELFF	TGTGCCTGGGCCAAGGCTAGCCGCGCGAACACCGGGGAGCTGTTTTTT
once	.	TRBV29-1	TRBJ2-1	CSVDHIEGEGMYNEQFF	TGCAGCGTTGACCATATAGAAGGCGAGGGGATGTACAATGAGCAGTTCTTC
few	TRBD1	TRBV29-1	TRBJ1-1	CSALGPGQGTTEAFF	TGCAGCGCGTTGGGACCGGGACAGGGTACAACTGAAGCTTTCTTT
.	.	TRBV7-6	TRBJ2-7	CASSPQRGWTYEQYF	TGTGCCAGCAGCCCGCAGCGTGGTTGGACCTACGAGCAGTACTTC
.	TRBD2	TRBV7-2	TRBJ2-3	CASSFLAGGPADTQYF	TGTGCCAGCAGCTTCCTAGCGGGAGGGCCGGCAGATACGCAGTATTTT
.	TRBD1	TRBV15	TRBJ2-1	CATSRVGQGIGVEQFF	TGTGCCACCAGCAGGGTAGGACAGGGGATTGGTGTTGAGCAGTTCTTC
.	.	TRBV5-1	TRBJ1-2	CASSLGPPDSYLNYGYTF	TGCGCCAGCAGCTTGGGTCCACCCGACAGCTATCTTAACTATGGCTACACCTTC
.	.	TRBV7-9	TRBJ2-1	CASSSISSYNEQFF	TGTGCCAGCAGCTCAATAAGTTCCTACAATGAGCAGTTCTTC
.	TRBD2	TRBV29-1	TRBJ2-1	CSVVQLAGVNEQFF	TGCAGCGTTGTGCAACTAGCGGGAGTCAATGAGCAGTTCTTC
.	.	TRBV11-2	TRBJ2-6	CASRPSGANVLTF	TGTGCCAGCAGGCCGTCTGGGGCCAACGTCCTGACTTTC
.	TRBD2	TRBV7-9	TRBJ2-4	CASSPGRLAGGPENIQYF	TGTGCCAGCAGCCCCGGAAGACTAGCGGGAGGGCCGGAAAACATTCAGTACTTC
.	.	TRBV7-8	TRBJ1-5	CASSLNMLSNQPQHF	TGTGCCAGCAGCCTTAACATGCTTAGCAATCAGCCCCAGCATTTT
.	TRBD2	TRBV30	TRBJ2-1	CAWTRDRTSGRNNEQFF	TGTGCCTGGACTAGGGATCGGACTAGCGGGAGGAATAATGAGCAGTTCTTC
.	.	TRBV11-2	TRBJ1-4	CASSSYSQGLLEKLFF	TGTGCCAGCAGCTCGTATTCACAGGGCCTTCTTGAAAAACTGTTTTTT
.	TRBD1	TRBV6-1	TRBJ1-5	CASTPTGGGNQPQHF	TGTGCCAGCACCCCGACAGGGGGTGGCAATCAGCCCCAGCATTTT
.	.	TRBV30	TRBJ2-1	CAYNSYNEQFF	TGTGCCTACAACTCCTACAATGAGCAGTTCTTC
.	.	TRBV7-2	TRBJ1-1	CASSFKGMNTEAFF	TGTGCCAGCAGCTTCAAGGGGATGAACACTGAAGCTTTCTTT
.	.	TRBV5-6	TRBJ2-4	CASSLVGARNIQYF	TGTGCCAGCAGTTTGGTAGGGGCTAGAAACATTCAGTACTTC
.	TRBD2	TRBV27	TRBJ2-3	CASSFAGTSDISTDTQYF	TGTGCCAGCAGTTTTGCCGGGACTAGCGATATAAGCACAGATACGCAGTATTTT
.	.	TRBV6-1	TRBJ2-7	CATSTGPLYEQYF	TGTGCCACCAGCACCGGGCCGCTCTACGAGCAGTACTTC
.	.	TRBV29-1	TRBJ2-1	CSGTRAAYNEQFF	TGCAGCGGTACCCGGGCGGCCTACAATGAGCAGTTCTTC
.	.	TRBV11-2	TRBJ2-1	CASSLRLANEQFF	TGTGCCAGCAGCTTACGGCTAGCCAATGAGCAGTTCTTC
.	.	TRBV4-1	TRBJ1-2	CASSQDLQSYGYTF	TGCGCCAGCAGCCAAGATCTTCAATCCTATGGCTACACCTTC
.	.	TRBV27	TRBJ2-3	CASIGLGTDTQYF	TGTGCCAGCATAGGGCTGGGCACAGATACGCAGTATTTT
.	.	TRBV29-1	TRBJ1-1	CSVELGVGTEAFF	TGCAGCGTTGAACTGGGGGTCGGCACTGAAGCTTTCTTT
.	.	TRBV25-1	TRBJ2-7	CASSANYEQYF	TGTGCCAGCAGTGCAAACTACGAGCAGTACTTC
.	.	TRBV23-1	TRBJ2-5	CASSRDTQNQETQYF	TGCGCCAGCAGCCGGGACACCCAAAACCAAGAGACCCAGTACTTC
.	.	TRBV30	TRBJ2-1	CAWSGYPSYNEQFF	TGTGCCTGGAGTGGATACCCTTCCTACAATGAGCAGTTCTTC
few	.	TRBV18	TRBJ2-1	CASSPRPGEKGEQFF	TGTGCCAGCTCACCCCGGCCGGGGGAGAAGGGTGAGCAGTTCTTC
few	.	TRBV19	TRBJ2-3	CASNPQGSLDTQYF	TGTGCCAGTAACCCGCAGGGGTCCTTAGATACGCAGTATTTT
.	TRBD1	TRBV27	TRBJ2-4	CASSLKAGGRNIQYF	TGTGCCAGCAGTTTAAAGGCAGGGGGACGAAACATTCAGTACTTC
.	.	TRBV30	TRBJ2-1	CAWSVRGGDEQFF	TGTGCCTGGAGTGTACGGGGAGGCGATGAGCAGTTCTTC
.	.	TRBV7-2	TRBJ1-1	CASSLRFMSTEAFF	TGTGCCAGCAGCTTGAGATTCATGAGCACTGAAGCTTTCTTT
few	TRBD1	TRBV28	TRBJ2-4	CASTPGQGPKNIQYF	TGTGCCAGCACCCCGGGACAGGGACCCAAAAACATTCAGTACTTC
.	TRBD2	TRBV29-1	TRBJ2-4	CSVGASGRGQYF	TGCAGCGTTGGGGCTAGCGGGAGAGGACAGTACTTC